Listed below are T cell receptor beta chains from one sample, sequenced in a study of T-cell memory formation after mild COVID-19. Via MiXCR, TCRdb re-called the 5' RACE reads, giving one row per CDR3 protein. The sample has 190,000 or so distinct CDR3 sequences, roughly 23% seen once; the top ten hold under 25%. Sequencing was performed on PBMCs or a T cell subset sorted from them (not recorded which). These receptors were obtained from an adult woman who had mild COVID-19 (a few samples of this study predate the infection). Cell type and time point are not known. Both conserved end residues are part of each CDR3. D genes are given only for firm matches. A row's size may be missing; if present it is once, few, many or a size class.

>TRBJ1-1|NA|TRBV5-1|NA
CASSFGVVREAFF
TGCGCCAGCAGCTTTGGGGTAGTGCGCGAAGCTTTCTTT
>TRBJ2-3|TRBD2|TRBV12-3/TRBV12-4|NA
CASSFGLAAGYF
TGTGCCAGCAGTTTCGGACTAGCGGCAGGGTATTTT
>TRBJ2-7|NA|TRBV7-6|NA
CASSLATGTVPYEQYF
TGTGCCAGCAGCTTAGCAACCGGGACTGTACCCTACGAGCAGTACTTC
>TRBJ2-1|TRBD2|TRBV18|NA
CASSPLRAGRDEQFF
TGTGCCAGCTCACCACTCAGGGCAGGGAGGGATGAGCAGTTCTTC
>TRBJ2-1|TRBD2|TRBV15|few
CATSNLGLAGARGNNEQFF
TGTGCCACCAGCAACCTGGGACTAGCGGGGGCCCGAGGAAACAATGAGCAGTTCTTC
>TRBJ2-1|NA|TRBV2|few
CALNEQFF
TGTGCCCTCAATGAGCAGTTCTTC
>TRBJ1-3|NA|TRBV29-1|few
CSVEGYPGNTIYF
TGCAGCGTTGAGGGGTATCCCGGAAACACCATATATTTT
>TRBJ1-1|TRBD1|TRBV6-5|few
CASSWGQGGEAFF
TGTGCCAGCAGTTGGGGACAGGGGGGTGAAGCTTTCTTT
>TRBJ1-6|NA|TRBV30|NA
CAWRTEWFSPLHF
TGTGCCTGGAGGACCGAATGGTTTTCACCCCTCCACTTT
>TRBJ2-5|TRBD1|TRBV7-3|few
CASSRSGGSQETQYF
TGTGCCAGCAGCAGATCAGGGGGCTCTCAAGAGACCCAGTACTTC
>TRBJ2-7|TRBD2|TRBV20-1|NA
CSADPTGGRSYEQYF
TGCAGTGCTGATCCGACTGGCGGGAGATCCTACGAGCAGTACTTC
>TRBJ1-2|NA|TRBV4-2|NA
CASSQGHADYGYTF
TGTGCCAGCAGCCAAGGTCACGCGGACTATGGCTACACCTTC
>TRBJ1-1|NA|TRBV25-1|NA
CASGYTNTEAFF
TGTGCCAGCGGTTACACGAACACTGAAGCTTTCTTT
>TRBJ2-5|NA|TRBV5-4|NA
CASSLEIEETQYF
TGTGCCAGCAGCTTGGAGATTGAAGAGACCCAGTACTTC
>TRBJ1-2|NA|TRBV29-1|few
CSVGGGSHYGYTF
TGCAGCGTTGGTGGCGGCAGTCACTATGGCTACACCTTC
>TRBJ1-4|TRBD1|TRBV7-2|NA
CASSLAGQGAANEKLFF
TGTGCCAGCAGCTTAGCGGGACAGGGGGCCGCTAATGAAAAACTGTTTTTT
>TRBJ2-7|NA|TRBV12-3/TRBV12-4|few
CASSLTTAYEQYF
TGTGCCAGCAGTTTAACAACCGCGTACGAGCAGTACTTC
>TRBJ1-2|NA|TRBV7-2|few
CASSLPTTGGYTF
TGTGCCAGCAGCTTACCAACCACTGGTGGCTACACCTTC
>TRBJ2-3|NA|TRBV3-1|NA
CASSPTTTDTQYF
TGTGCCAGCAGCCCGACAACCACAGATACGCAGTATTTT
>TRBJ1-1|NA|TRBV6-5|NA
CASSYSILVSNTEAFF
TGTGCCAGCAGTTACTCGATTTTGGTATCGAACACTGAAGCTTTCTTT
>TRBJ2-1|NA|TRBV24-1|NA
CATSPGLGGSNEQFF
TGTGCCACCAGTCCTGGTCTCGGAGGCAGCAATGAGCAGTTCTTC
>TRBJ2-7|NA|TRBV30|NA
CAWSLRFYEQYF
TGTGCCTGGAGTCTAAGATTCTACGAGCAGTACTTC
>TRBJ2-1|NA|TRBV2|few
CASSFSRDLSYNEQFF
TGTGCCAGCAGTTTCTCGCGGGACCTCTCCTACAATGAGCAGTTCTTC
>TRBJ2-5|NA|TRBV9|NA
CASSGGLQENQYF
TGTGCCAGCAGCGGGGGGTTGCAAGAGAACCAGTACTTC
>TRBJ2-1|TRBD2|TRBV12-3/TRBV12-4|few
CASSLVGGYEQFF
TGTGCCAGCAGTTTGGTGGGGGGGTATGAGCAGTTCTTC
>TRBJ2-1|TRBD2|TRBV12-5|NA
CASDTGLAQFF
TGTGCTAGTGATACGGGACTAGCGCAGTTCTTC
>TRBJ1-4|TRBD1|TRBV7-9|NA
CATGQGFGEKLFF
TGTGCCACCGGACAGGGCTTTGGTGAAAAACTGTTTTTT
>TRBJ2-2|NA|TRBV5-6|NA
CASSALKDAGELFF
TGTGCCAGCAGCGCCCTTAAGGACGCCGGGGAGCTGTTTTTT
>TRBJ1-2|TRBD1|TRBV12-3/TRBV12-4|NA
CASSLVQGNYGYTF
TGTGCCAGCAGTTTGGTACAGGGGAATTATGGCTACACCTTC
>TRBJ2-6|NA|TRBV6-2/TRBV6-3|NA
CASSYLGTGVGANVLTF
TGTGCCAGCAGTTACCTGGGAACCGGGGTCGGGGCCAACGTCCTGACTTTC
>TRBJ2-3|NA|TRBV7-2|NA
CASSSDGSTDTQYF
TGTGCCAGCAGCTCGGACGGTAGCACAGATACGCAGTATTTT
>TRBJ2-1|TRBD2|TRBV9|NA
CASSVAGGPNNEQFF
TGTGCCAGCAGCGTAGCGGGGGGGCCGAATAATGAGCAGTTCTTC
>TRBJ2-7|TRBD1|TRBV27|few
CASGPGTGIYEQYF
TGTGCCAGCGGGCCCGGGACAGGGATTTACGAGCAGTACTTC
>TRBJ2-5|TRBD2|TRBV11-3|NA
CASSPGGEETQYF
TGTGCCAGCAGCCCCGGGGGGGAAGAGACCCAGTACTTC
>TRBJ1-2|NA|TRBV27|NA
CASSFGAGYYYGYTF
TGTGCCAGCAGTTTTGGGGCAGGGTACTACTATGGCTACACCTTC
>TRBJ2-1|NA|TRBV25-1|few
CASSEPGSADEQFF
TGTGCCAGCAGTGAACCAGGGTCAGCGGATGAGCAGTTCTTC
>TRBJ2-5|NA|TRBV25-1|NA
CASSAGGIETQYF
TGTGCCAGCAGTGCTGGGGGCATTGAGACCCAGTACTTC
>TRBJ2-7|NA|TRBV7-2|NA
CASSSEWKSSYEQYF
TGTGCCAGCAGCTCCGAGTGGAAGAGCTCCTACGAGCAGTACTTC
>TRBJ1-1|NA|TRBV6-4|NA
CARQTKNRVMNTEAFF
TGTGCCAGACAAACAAAAAACAGGGTCATGAACACTGAAGCTTTCTTT
>TRBJ2-1|TRBD2|TRBV9|NA
CASSLGLAGNHNEQFF
TGTGCCAGCAGCCTGGGACTAGCGGGGAACCACAATGAGCAGTTCTTC
>TRBJ2-1|NA|TRBV5-6|few
CASSGPYREYNEQFF
TGTGCCAGCAGTGGACCGTACCGGGAGTACAATGAGCAGTTCTTC
>TRBJ1-1|NA|TRBV9|NA
CASRDHKGGRNTEAFF
TGTGCCAGCAGAGACCACAAGGGGGGCAGGAACACTGAAGCTTTCTTT
>TRBJ2-5|NA|TRBV7-6|NA
CASSLSPGRRQETQYF
TGTGCCAGCAGCTTATCTCCGGGACGGAGACAAGAGACCCAGTACTTC
>TRBJ1-1|NA|TRBV15|few
CATSPLAGVVTEAFF
TGTGCCACCAGCCCCTTGGCGGGAGTTGTCACTGAAGCTTTCTTT
>TRBJ2-3|TRBD2|TRBV3-1|few
CASSQVSQLAGAADTQYF
TGTGCCAGCAGCCAAGTGTCCCAACTAGCGGGGGCGGCAGATACGCAGTATTTT
>TRBJ2-4|NA|TRBV7-2|few
CASSPGQQAQYF
TGTGCCAGCAGCCCCGGACAGCAAGCTCAGTACTTC
>TRBJ2-3|TRBD2|TRBV6-2/TRBV6-3|few
CASRVGLAEADTDTQYF
TGTGCCAGCAGAGTGGGACTAGCGGAAGCGGACACAGATACGCAGTATTTT
>TRBJ2-5|TRBD2|TRBV20-1|few
CSALRPGLAEETQYF
TGCAGTGCACTAAGACCGGGACTAGCGGAGGAGACCCAGTACTTC
>TRBJ2-7|TRBD1|TRBV4-1|few
CASSQGADRYYEQYF
TGCGCCAGCAGCCAAGGGGCGGACAGGTACTACGAGCAGTACTTC
>TRBJ2-3|TRBD2|TRBV2|NA
CASRPRLAHTQYF
TGTGCCAGCAGACCCAGACTAGCCCATACGCAGTATTTT
>TRBJ2-7|TRBD2|TRBV9|NA
CASSPTGLAVYEQYF
TGTGCCAGCAGCCCAACAGGACTAGCGGTCTACGAGCAGTACTTC
>TRBJ1-4|NA|TRBV12-3/TRBV12-4|few
CASSLTTEKLFF
TGTGCCAGCAGTTTGACGACAGAAAAACTGTTTTTT
>TRBJ2-7|NA|TRBV5-6|few
CASSLAEVNSYEQYF
TGTGCCAGCAGCTTGGCGGAAGTAAATTCCTACGAGCAGTACTTC